This TCR beta chain is drawn from a study of tumor-infiltrating lymphocytes in primary liver carcinoma. Germline V gene lookup returns CDR1 SGHAT and CDR2 FQNNGV. The CDR3 length is 16 residues. As regards this clonotype: Compared with germline, one end of the junction differs, possibly owing to a read error.

TCR beta cDNA came from 400 to 500 ng total RNA, primed with a constant-region primer. Nested multiplex PCR, run for three rounds with slightly modified ARM-PCR, yielded TCR beta libraries. Rounds one and two of PCR, each of 10 cycles, were primed with TRBV1-TRBV30 forward primers and a C-beta reverse primer. TCRdb re-derived calls from the multiplex PCR reads in MiXCR, one entry per CDR3 protein. This sample has tens of thousands of distinct CDR3 sequences, with less than 75% found just once. Co-extraction of RNA and DNA was performed on about 19-30 mg of unsorted bulk tissue. Every patient in the cohort had a primary liver carcinoma. That carcinoma was treated by surgical resection. For each tumor, five separate regions were sampled.

The specimen was liver tumor tissue from sampling region 3. Subset here: tumor region T3, left-lateral pole. V gene TRBV11-2 combines with J gene TRBJ2-3; TRBD1 aligns across 9 bases. The clonotype comes from a woman between 25 and 40 years old with primary liver carcinoma and hepatitis B virus infection. This CDR3 is CASSSTRLQGADRQYF. In DNA form, the CDR3 reads TGTGCCAGCAGCTCAACTCGGTTACAGGGGGCAGATAGGCAGTATTTT.